These 6 T cell receptor beta chains originate from one sample sequenced in a study of blood T cell repertoires in COVID-19. The assay was immunoSEQ multiplex PCR, and TCRdb's table has in-frame clones only and misses some. The sample consists of fewer than 300,000 clones, approximately 86% of them appearing once. Sequenced sample: peripheral blood. The source is a woman aged 18-29 years with acute or convalescent COVID-19.

A note on this clone: At the DNA level, this CDR3 is encoded by other sequences in the same sample as well. V is TRBV5-1 and J is TRBJ1-6, with D maybe TRBD1 (6 bases). V was pared by 0 bases and J by 7 bases, with 11 bases between. CDR1 and CDR2 from the germline V gene are SGHRS and YFSETQ. The CDR3 has 15 amino acids. The CDR3 reads CASSLAGQKNSPLHF. DNA of the CDR3: TGCGCCAGCAGCTTGGCTGGACAGAAAAATTCACCCCTCCACTTT. Full variable domain (rest looked up from reference TRBV5-1 and TRBJ1-6): KAGVTQTPRYLIKTRGQQVTLSCSPISGHRSVSWYQQTPGQGLQFLFEYFSETQRNKGNFPGRFSGRQFSNSRSEMNVSTLELGDSALYLCASSLAGQKNSPLHFGNGTRLTVT.

The rearrangement links TRBV19 to TRBJ2-3; 10 bases fit TRBD2. Trimming at V came to 5 bases and at J to 3 bases, leaving 2 bases not matched to a gene. Per germline, CDR1 LNHDA and CDR2 SQIVND (reference sequence). This CDR3 is built from 14 residues. This CDR3 reads CASSWGLATDTQYF. CDR3 in DNA: TGTGCCAGTAGTTGGGGACTAGCGACAGATACGCAGTATTTT.

The rearrangement uses TRBV2 and TRBJ1-4, with D perhaps matching TRBD1 (5 bases). The germline V and J ends were trimmed by 4 bases and 8 bases, with 14 bases remaining between them. Germline V gives CDR1 SNHLY, CDR2 FYNNEI. The CDR3 totals 14 residues. The CDR3 DNA is TGTGCCAGCAGTGTCGGGGGGGATGGGGAAAAACTGTTTTTT. This gives the protein CASSVGGDGEKLFF.

J is TRBJ2-2 and V is TRBV5-5, with 7 bases aligning to TRBD1. Trimming cost V 4 bases and J 6 bases; bases outside gene matches: 6. The CDR3 is 14 residues long. Germline loops: CDR1 SGHKS, CDR2 YYEKEE (reference sequence). This chain's CDR3 is CASSPGQGAGELFF. The CDR3 nucleotides are TGTGCCAGCAGCCCTGGGCAGGGGGCCGGGGAGCTGTTTTTT.

The CDR3 sequence is CASSPRVVNTEAFF. The CDR3 nucleotides read TGTGCCAGCAGTCCGAGGGTCGTGAACACTGAAGCTTTCTTT. V is TRBV28 and J is TRBJ1-1; D gene unclear. Germline V gives CDR1 MDHEN, CDR2 SYDVKM. The CDR3 is 14 residues long. V was clipped by 5 bases and J by 0 bases, with 10 bases between them.

This chain links TRBV18 with TRBJ2-7; D might be TRBD1 (6 bases). V gave up 0 bases and J gave up 6 bases, with 9 bases separating them. The CDR3 is 13 amino acids. CDR1 is KGHSH and CDR2 is LQKENI in the germline V gene. For the CDR3, the DNA is TGTGCCAGCTCACCACCCTGGGACACCGAGCAGTACTTC. It yields the protein CASSPPWDTEQYF.